The 19 T cell receptor beta chains below all came from one sample that was sequenced in a study of blood T cell repertoires in COVID-19. Generated by immunoSEQ multiplex PCR, the TCRdb table keeps only in-frame clones and is missing some. The sample carries some 46,000 clones, approximately 80% recorded once. Sequencing was done on a sample of peripheral blood. The receptors derive from an elderly man with acute or convalescent COVID-19.

This rearrangement joins TRBV19 to TRBJ2-1, with a possible D match to TRBD1 (6 bases). The CDR3 is made up of 15 amino acids. V was shortened by 2 bases and J by 0 bases, with 8 bases between the two germline ends. Per the germline V gene, CDR1 is LNHDA and CDR2 is SQIVND (reference sequence). The chain's CDR3 is CASSIKGDSYNEQFF. CDR3 bases: TGTGCCAGTAGTATAAAGGGGGACTCCTACAATGAGCAGTTCTTC.

V is TRBV24-1 and J is TRBJ2-2, with TRBD2 matching 7 bases. The CDR3 is made up of 15 amino acids. V dropped 5 bases and J dropped 7; count of bases not matched to a gene: 9. Germline assignment: CDR1 KGHDR and CDR2 SFDVKD. The CDR3 DNA reads TGTGCCACCAGTGTCGCGGGAGCCGGGCTCGGGGAGCTGTTTTTT. This translates into CATSVAGAGLGELFF.

The J gene is TRBJ1-2, the V gene TRBV4-1, with D possibly matching TRBD1 (5 bases). Germline CDR1 is MGHRA and CDR2 is YSYEKL. Trimming removed 3 bases from V and 10 bases from J, with 18 bases in between. The length of the CDR3 is 14 residues. CDR3 DNA sequence: TGCGCCAGCAGCCAGGCTCCCGACAAAGGGGTCTACACCTTC. Protein: CASSQAPDKGVYTF.

V and J are TRBV28 and TRBJ2-1; a weak D match, TRBD2 (6 bases). V lost 2 bases and J lost 7, with 9 bases in between. The CDR3 has 13 amino acids. CDR1 is MDHEN, CDR2 SYDVKM, per germline. The CDR3 here is CASSLIGGNEQFF. In nucleotides, the CDR3 is TGTGCCAGCAGTTTAATAGGAGGGAATGAGCAGTTCTTC. Together with reference TRBV28 and TRBJ2-1, the CDR3 gives the full variable domain: DVKVTQSSRYLVKRTGEKVFLECVQDMDHENMFWYRQDPGLGLRLIYFSYDVKMKEKGDIPEGYSVSREKKERFSLILESASTNQTSMYLCASSLIGGNEQFFGPGTRLTVL.

V is TRBV28 and J is TRBJ2-5; D is possibly TRBD2 (6 bases). Looked up from germline, CDR1 is MDHEN and CDR2 is SYDVKM. The V and J ends lost 5 bases and 2 bases respectively, with 9 bases between them. CDR3 length: 13 amino acids. The CDR3 loop is CASSRDFQETQYF. In DNA, the CDR3 is TGTGCCAGCAGTCGGGACTTTCAAGAGACCCAGTACTTC.

The chain combines TRBV24-1 with TRBJ2-7; tentative D call: TRBD1 (6 bases). Trimming shortened V by 3 bases and J by 6 bases, and 20 bases separated the two germline ends. CDR3 length: 16 amino acids. The germline V gene has CDR1 KGHDR and CDR2 SFDVKD. As DNA, the CDR3 is TGTGCCACCAGTGATCCCCTCCCAGGGGTAAGACGCGAGCAGTACTTC. Its protein is CATSDPLPGVRREQYF.

The V call is TRBV5-1, the J call TRBJ1-6; 7 bases agree with TRBD1. The V and J ends lost 0 bases and 10 bases, in that order; junction bases with no gene match: 7. Looked up from germline, CDR1 is SGHRS and CDR2 is YFSETQ. The CDR3 totals 15 residues. As DNA, the CDR3 is TGCGCCAGCAGCTTGGAAGGAGGGGGCAGATCACCCCTCCACTTT. As protein: CASSLEGGGRSPLHF.

The chain carries TRBV6-1 and TRBJ2-5; D is possibly TRBD1 (6 bases). The germline gives CDR1 MNHNS, CDR2 SASEGT. V lost 0 bases and J 2 bases, leaving 10 bases between the germline ends. This CDR3 has 15 amino acids. In DNA form, the CDR3 reads TGTGCCAGCAGTGAAGCAAGGGGGAGTCAAGAGACCCAGTACTTC. This translates into CASSEARGSQETQYF.

The rearrangement joins TRBV30 to TRBJ1-2; D gene ambiguous. This CDR3 is 14 amino acids long. V was trimmed by 0 bases and J by 7 bases, leaving 15 bases between them. From germline, CDR1 is GTSNPN and CDR2 SVGIG (reference sequence). For the CDR3, the DNA is TGTGCCTGGAGTGTACTGGAGGGCTCGGGTGGCTACACCTTC. As protein: CAWSVLEGSGGYTF. Based on the CDR3 plus reference TRBV30 and TRBJ1-2, the full variable domain is SQTIHQWPATLVQPVGSPLSLECTVEGTSNPNLYWYRQAAGRGLQLLFYSVGIGQISSEVPQNLSASRPQDRQFILSSKKLLLSDSGFYLCAWSVLEGSGGYTFGSGTRLTVV.

This clone has just a few counts. The chain joins TRBV4-3 to TRBJ2-7; 7 bases agree with TRBD1. V lost 3 bases, J lost 0 bases, and 5 bases stayed unmatched. CDR3 length: 15 residues. In germline, CDR1 is LGHNA, CDR2 YSLEER. The CDR3 DNA sequence: TGCGCCAGCAGCCAGGACAGGTTCCGCTCCTACGAGCAGTACTTC. Encoded protein: CASSQDRFRSYEQYF.

This clone was found a few times. This chain connects TRBV5-1 to TRBJ2-1; TRBD2 agrees at 7 bases. V lost 3 bases to trimming and J lost 0 bases; unmatched junction nucleotides: 6. The germline V gene has CDR1 SGHRS and CDR2 YFSETQ. The CDR3 loop spans 16 amino acids. The chain's CDR3 is CASSSRGGSSYNEQFF. The CDR3 DNA reads as TGCGCCAGCAGCTCCCGGGGCGGGAGCTCCTACAATGAGCAGTTCTTC.

Only a few counts were recorded for this clone. The chain joins TRBV18 to TRBJ1-1; possible D gene TRBD1, 5 bases. The germline gives CDR1 KGHSH, CDR2 LQKENI. The germline V and J ends were trimmed by 3 bases and 4 bases, with 9 bases remaining between them. CDR3 length: 13 amino acids. The CDR3 protein is CASSPGGITEAFF. CDR3 in DNA: TGTGCCAGCTCACCGGGGGGGATCACTGAAGCTTTCTTT.

The V and J genes are TRBV27 and TRBJ2-2; 12 nucleotides match TRBD2. Germline CDR1 and CDR2: MNHEY and SMNVEV (reference sequence). Trimming at V came to 3 bases and at J to 0 bases, leaving 2 bases not matched to a gene. The CDR3 has 17 amino acids. CDR3 amino acids: CASSFRLAGANTGELFF. CDR3 DNA: TGTGCCAGCAGTTTTCGACTAGCGGGAGCGAACACCGGGGAGCTGTTTTTT.

The chain has TRBV5-5 and TRBJ1-5, with TRBD1 matching 7 bases. CDR1 is SGHKS and CDR2 is YYEKEE in the germline V gene (reference sequence). The V and J ends lost 5 bases and 7 bases, in that order; junction bases with no gene match: 15. The CDR3 runs to 16 residues. Here the CDR3 reads CASSPTGVINRQPQHF. CDR3 coding DNA: TGTGCCAGCAGTCCTACAGGGGTGATAAACCGGCAGCCCCAGCATTTT.

This chain links TRBV7-2 with TRBJ1-5; possible D gene TRBD1, 5 bases. Trimming took 4 bases from V and 7 from J, leaving 20 bases between them. The germline gives CDR1 SGHTA, CDR2 FQGNSA. The CDR3 runs 16 residues. The CDR3 sequence: CASSYVGGTGRQPQHF. In nucleotides, the CDR3 is TGTGCCAGCAGCTACGTCGGGGGGACGGGACGGCAGCCCCAGCATTTT.

The V call is TRBV6-5, the J call TRBJ2-1; D gene ambiguous. The V end was cut by 5 bases, the J end by 4 bases, with 6 bases between. Per germline, CDR1 MNHEY and CDR2 SVGAGI. The length of the CDR3 is 12 residues. The DNA for the CDR3 is TGTGCCAGCAGTACCTATTACAATGAGCAGTTCTTC. This translates into CASSTYYNEQFF.

The J gene is TRBJ2-7, the V gene TRBV18; D may be TRBD2 (5 bases). Germline loops: CDR1 KGHSH, CDR2 LQKENI. The CDR3 is 15 residues long. V shed 3 bases and J shed 6 bases, with 18 bases lying between them. The CDR3 loop is CASSPSKTTSGEQYF. The CDR3 DNA reads TGTGCCAGCTCACCCTCGAAAACAACAAGCGGCGAGCAGTACTTC.

The V gene is TRBV7-2, the J gene TRBJ1-4; D possibly corresponds to TRBD1 (5 bases). This CDR3 has 15 residues. The V and J ends lost 1 base and 3 bases respectively, with 9 bases between them. The germline gives CDR1 SGHTA, CDR2 FQGNSA. CDR3 sequence (DNA): TGTGCCAGCAGCTTAGAGGGACTGCCTAATGAAAAACTGTTTTTT. Amino acid sequence: CASSLEGLPNEKLFF. Full variable domain (remainder filled in from reference TRBV7-2 and TRBJ1-4): GAGVSQSPSNKVTEKGKDVELRCDPISGHTALYWYRQSLGQGLEFLIYFQGNSAPDKSGLPSDRFSAERTGGSVSTLTIQRTQQEDSAVYLCASSLEGLPNEKLFFGSGTQLSVL.

The chain has TRBV2 and TRBJ1-5; 10 nucleotides agree with TRBD1. The CDR3 is 14 residues long. From germline, CDR1 is SNHLY and CDR2 FYNNEI. V shed 6 bases, J shed 5 bases, and the junction held 4 bases outside the gene matches. The CDR3 loop is CASRWGTGDQPQHF. The CDR3 DNA follows: TGTGCCAGCAGATGGGGGACAGGGGATCAGCCCCAGCATTTT.